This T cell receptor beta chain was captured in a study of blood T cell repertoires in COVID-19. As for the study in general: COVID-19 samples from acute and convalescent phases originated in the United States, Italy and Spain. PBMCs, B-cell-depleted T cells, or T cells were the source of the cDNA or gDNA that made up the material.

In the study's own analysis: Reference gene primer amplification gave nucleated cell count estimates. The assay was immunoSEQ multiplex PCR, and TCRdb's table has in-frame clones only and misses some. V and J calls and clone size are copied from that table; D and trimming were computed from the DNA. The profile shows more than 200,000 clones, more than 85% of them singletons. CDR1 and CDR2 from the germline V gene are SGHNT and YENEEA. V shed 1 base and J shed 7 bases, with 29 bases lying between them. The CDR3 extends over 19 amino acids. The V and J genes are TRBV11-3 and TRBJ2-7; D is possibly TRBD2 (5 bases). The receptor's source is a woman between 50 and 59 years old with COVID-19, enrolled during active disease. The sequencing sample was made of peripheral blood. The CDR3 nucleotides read TGTGCCAGCAGCTTAGGCGGGCCTAGTCTCTTTGGCGATTCCAGGGAGCAGTACTTC. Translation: CASSLGGPSLFGDSREQYF.